The rows below give T cell receptor beta chains drawn from one sample of a study of blood T cell repertoires in COVID-19. TCRdb's table, derived via immunoSEQ multiplex PCR, lists solely in-frame clones and lacks some. In the table there are more than 200,000 clones, 85% to 90% of which are singletons. Input material: peripheral blood. These receptors all stem from a woman aged 45-59 years with COVID-19, enrolled during active disease. Each CDR3 is given with its conserved first and last residue. D genes are given only for firm matches. Clone size, where shown, is once, few, many, or a class for clones that have expanded.

CDR3: CSVDPGFHTDTQYF; DNA: TGCAGCGTTGATCCAGGGTTCCACACAGATACGCAGTATTTT; V: TRBV29-1; size: once; J: TRBJ2-3; D: NA
CDR3: CASSPPGGGMTDTQYF; DNA: TGTGCCAGCAGCCCACCCGGCGGGGGGATGACAGATACGCAGTATTTT; V: TRBV2; size: NA; J: TRBJ2-3; D: TRBD2
CDR3: CASSQAASGRNEQFF; DNA: TGTGCCAGCAGCCAAGCGGCTAGCGGGAGGAATGAGCAGTTCTTC; V: TRBV3-1/TRBV3-2; size: NA; J: TRBJ2-1; D: TRBD2
CDR3: CASSPLGQLRAEAFF; DNA: TGTGCCAGTAGTCCCCTTGGACAGTTGCGGGCTGAAGCTTTCTTT; V: TRBV19; size: NA; J: TRBJ1-1; D: NA
CDR3: CASSPPGSGRQPQHF; DNA: TGTGCCAGCAGCCCTCCCGGTAGCGGGAGGCAGCCCCAGCATTTT; V: TRBV7-8; size: NA; J: TRBJ1-5; D: NA
CDR3: CASSLNRAKTQYF; DNA: TGTGCCAGCAGTCTTAACAGAGCCAAGACCCAGTACTTC; V: TRBV27; size: NA; J: TRBJ2-5; D: NA
CDR3: CAWSPGARNTIYF; DNA: TGTGCCTGGAGTCCAGGGGCCCGAAACACCATATATTTT; V: TRBV30; size: NA; J: TRBJ1-3; D: NA
CDR3: CASSLMTREQYF; DNA: TGTGCCAGCAGTTTAATGACGAGGGAGCAGTACTTC; V: TRBV2; size: NA; J: TRBJ2-7; D: NA
CDR3: CASSLDRGLGAFF; DNA: TGTGCCAGCAGCCTGGACAGGGGGCTGGGGGCTTTCTTT; V: TRBV14; size: NA; J: TRBJ1-1; D: TRBD1
CDR3: CSVDGAPETQYF; DNA: TGCAGCGTTGATGGAGCTCCAGAGACCCAGTACTTC; V: TRBV29-1; size: NA; J: TRBJ2-5; D: NA
CDR3: CASIPSGGAPGELFF; DNA: TGTGCCAGTATCCCTAGCGGGGGGGCACCCGGGGAGCTGTTTTTT; V: TRBV19; size: NA; J: TRBJ2-2; D: TRBD2
CDR3: CASSGHGTGNTGELFF; DNA: TGTGCCAGCAGTGGCCACGGAACGGGGAACACCGGGGAGCTGTTTTTT; V: TRBV6-1; size: NA; J: TRBJ2-2; D: NA
CDR3: CAISEQRGDPRPDTQYF; DNA: TGTGCCATCAGTGAGCAACGGGGGGACCCCAGACCAGATACGCAGTATTTT; V: TRBV10-3; size: NA; J: TRBJ2-3; D: TRBD2
CDR3: CASSLEEGAAFF; DNA: TGTGCCAGCAGCTTAGAGGAGGGTGCAGCTTTCTTT; V: TRBV7-9; size: NA; J: TRBJ1-1; D: NA
CDR3: CASRGARNEQFF; DNA: TGTGCCAGCAGGGGGGCCCGGAATGAGCAGTTCTTC; V: TRBV6-6; size: NA; J: TRBJ2-1; D: NA
CDR3: CAISEAPGLANYGYTF; DNA: TGTGCCATCAGTGAGGCGCCGGGACTAGCTAACTATGGCTACACCTTC; V: TRBV10-3; size: once; J: TRBJ1-2; D: NA
CDR3: CASSAASGNTGELFF; DNA: TGTGCCAGCAGTGCGGCTAGCGGTAACACCGGGGAGCTGTTTTTT; V: TRBV6-4; size: NA; J: TRBJ2-2; D: TRBD2
CDR3: CASSLFIGGADGYTF; DNA: TGTGCCAGCAGTTTATTCATTGGGGGCGCGGATGGCTACACCTTC; V: TRBV27; size: NA; J: TRBJ1-2; D: NA
CDR3: CASSFGGTAYEQYF; DNA: TGTGCCAGCAGCTTCGGGGGAACGGCGTACGAGCAGTACTTC; V: TRBV7-2; size: NA; J: TRBJ2-7; D: NA
CDR3: CASSPLQGPGGYTF; DNA: TGCGCCAGCAGCCCCTTACAGGGACCTGGGGGCTACACCTTC; V: TRBV5-1; size: NA; J: TRBJ1-2; D: NA
CDR3: CASSSISGANVLTF; DNA: TGTGCCAGCAGTTCCATCTCTGGGGCCAACGTCCTGACTTTC; V: TRBV27; size: NA; J: TRBJ2-6; D: NA
CDR3: CASSLGQGGYNEQFF; DNA: TGTGCCAGCAGCCTGGGACAGGGGGGCTACAATGAGCAGTTCTTC; V: TRBV27; size: once; J: TRBJ2-1; D: TRBD1
CDR3: CASSLFLAGASTDTQYF; DNA: TGCGCCAGCAGCTTGTTCTTAGCGGGGGCTAGCACAGATACGCAGTATTTT; V: TRBV5-1; size: NA; J: TRBJ2-3; D: TRBD2
CDR3: CASTLASGVSAEQYF; DNA: TGTGCCAGCACACTAGCTTCGGGGGTCTCAGCCGAGCAGTACTTC; V: TRBV7-9; size: few; J: TRBJ2-7; D: NA
CDR3: CSVGGTSGGPDTQYF; DNA: TGCAGCGTTGGCGGGACTAGCGGGGGGCCAGATACGCAGTATTTT; V: TRBV29-1; size: NA; J: TRBJ2-3; D: TRBD2
CDR3: CASRLAGGLPDTQYF; DNA: TGTGCCAGCAGACTAGCGGGGGGCCTTCCAGATACGCAGTATTTT; V: TRBV6-4; size: NA; J: TRBJ2-3; D: TRBD2
CDR3: CASSGSRELYGYTF; DNA: TGTGCCAGCAGTGGGTCGAGGGAGCTCTATGGCTACACCTTC; V: TRBV2; size: NA; J: TRBJ1-2; D: NA
CDR3: CATSRGRGGSTEQFF; DNA: TGTGCCACCAGCAGAGGGAGGGGGGGCTCAACTGAGCAGTTCTTC; V: TRBV15; size: NA; J: TRBJ2-1; D: NA
CDR3: CASSRLAGEIKQFF; DNA: TGTGCCAGCAGTCGACTAGCGGGGGAGATTAAGCAGTTCTTC; V: TRBV6-4; size: NA; J: TRBJ2-1; D: TRBD2
CDR3: CASSVATRGGVDSPLHF; DNA: TGTGCCAGCAGCGTAGCTACTAGGGGGGGCGTGGATTCACCCCTCCACTTT; V: TRBV9; size: NA; J: TRBJ1-6; D: NA
CDR3: CASSDPLEAYEQYF; DNA: TGTGCCAGCAGTGATCCTCTAGAGGCCTACGAGCAGTACTTC; V: TRBV28; size: few; J: TRBJ2-7; D: NA
CDR3: CASSAFVNRGVSGANVLTF; DNA: TGTGCCAGCAGTGCGTTTGTAAACAGGGGGGTCTCTGGGGCCAACGTCCTGACTTTC; V: TRBV28; size: NA; J: TRBJ2-6; D: TRBD1
CDR3: CASSLMGQMGADTQYF; DNA: TGTGCCAGTAGTCTGATGGGACAGATGGGAGCAGATACGCAGTATTTT; V: TRBV19; size: NA; J: TRBJ2-3; D: TRBD1
CDR3: CATREDSYSSYEQYF; DNA: TGTGCCACCAGGGAGGACAGTTACAGCTCCTACGAGCAGTACTTC; V: TRBV24-1; size: NA; J: TRBJ2-7; D: NA
CDR3: CASSPQSSGGNEQFF; DNA: TGTGCCAGCAGCCCCCAGAGTAGCGGGGGAAATGAGCAGTTCTTC; V: TRBV9; size: NA; J: TRBJ2-1; D: TRBD2
CDR3: CASSLGTKSTDTQYF; DNA: TGTGCCAGCAGCTTAGGGACAAAGAGTACAGATACGCAGTATTTT; V: TRBV7-6; size: NA; J: TRBJ2-3; D: NA
CDR3: CASSPAGTALTDTQYF; DNA: TGTGCCAGCAGCCCCGCCGGGACAGCACTCACAGATACGCAGTATTTT; V: TRBV27; size: NA; J: TRBJ2-3; D: TRBD1
CDR3: CASSQAVTGGEQYF; DNA: TGTGCCAGCAGCCAAGCAGTGACAGGGGGAGAGCAGTACTTC; V: TRBV3-1/TRBV3-2; size: NA; J: TRBJ2-7; D: TRBD1
CDR3: CASSPDRATNEKLFF; DNA: TGTGCCAGCTCACCCGACAGAGCAACTAATGAAAAACTGTTTTTT; V: TRBV18; size: NA; J: TRBJ1-4; D: NA
CDR3: CAFSGGNTGELFF; DNA: TGTGCCTTTAGCGGGGGTAACACCGGGGAGCTGTTTTTT; V: TRBV12-3/TRBV12-4; size: NA; J: TRBJ2-2; D: TRBD2
CDR3: CASSFTGPTGKTQYF; DNA: TGTGCCAGCAGCTTTACCGGACCTACAGGAAAGACCCAGTACTTC; V: TRBV7-8; size: NA; J: TRBJ2-5; D: NA
CDR3: CAWSRSGQGPGNTIYF; DNA: TGTGCCTGGAGTCGGAGCGGACAGGGGCCTGGAAACACCATATATTTT; V: TRBV30; size: NA; J: TRBJ1-3; D: TRBD1
CDR3: CASSPSGGFYNEQFF; DNA: TGTGCCAGCAGCCCCAGCGGGGGCTTCTACAATGAGCAGTTCTTC; V: TRBV11-3; size: NA; J: TRBJ2-1; D: TRBD2
CDR3: CASSGVIATEAFF; DNA: TGTGCCAGCAGCGGAGTTATAGCGACTGAAGCTTTCTTT; V: TRBV5-6; size: NA; J: TRBJ1-1; D: NA
CDR3: CSPAMADTQYF; DNA: TGCAGCCCCGCGATGGCAGATACGCAGTATTTT; V: TRBV29-1; size: NA; J: TRBJ2-3; D: NA
CDR3: CASTPDRVQPQHF; DNA: TGTGCCAGCACCCCTGACAGGGTGCAGCCCCAGCATTTT; V: TRBV12-3/TRBV12-4; size: NA; J: TRBJ1-5; D: TRBD1
CDR3: CASSDNRANQPQHF; DNA: TGTGCCAGCAGTGATAACAGGGCCAATCAGCCCCAGCATTTT; V: TRBV6-6; size: NA; J: TRBJ1-5; D: NA
CDR3: CSVEGGLAGTDTQYF; DNA: TGCAGCGTTGAAGGAGGACTAGCGGGCACAGATACGCAGTATTTT; V: TRBV29-1; size: NA; J: TRBJ2-3; D: TRBD2
CDR3: CASSQDHAVEDYGYTF; DNA: TGTGCCAGCAGCCAAGATCATGCGGTGGAGGACTATGGCTACACCTTC; V: TRBV3-1/TRBV3-2; size: NA; J: TRBJ1-2; D: NA
CDR3: CAWSQGRTAEAFF; DNA: TGTGCCTGGAGTCAAGGGCGGACAGCTGAAGCTTTCTTT; V: TRBV30; size: NA; J: TRBJ1-1; D: NA